Each of the 7 T cell receptor beta chains below was sequenced from the same sample in a study of shared clonotypes between healthy human individuals. Measured with immunoSEQ multiplex PCR; TCRdb has only the in-frame clones, and not every one. The repertoire holds a few million clones, approximately 95% seen once, with less than 0.15% in the top ten. Material for sequencing was naive CD4+ T cells sorted from blood. Subset denoted: CD45RA+ positively selected. These receptors were collected from a young man in good health.

The chain has TRBV5-4 and TRBJ1-2; D is unresolved. Looked up from germline, CDR1 is SGHNT and CDR2 is YYREEE (reference sequence). V was cut by 4 bases and J by 3 bases, with 22 bases left in between. The CDR3 is 17 amino acids. CDR3 loop: CASSGRVHEGKDYGYTF. CDR3 nucleotides: TGTGCCAGCAGCGGGCGGGTACATGAAGGGAAGGACTATGGCTACACCTTC.

This clone appeared once. The CDR3 reads CASSLRPPEQYF. CDR3 sequence (DNA): TGTGCCAGCAGTTTACGCCCCCCAGAGCAGTACTTC. This chain uses TRBV28 with TRBJ2-7; no firm D call. V was pared by 2 bases and J by 7 bases, with 9 bases between. Germline loops: CDR1 MDHEN, CDR2 SYDVKM. This CDR3 has 12 residues.

The chain joins TRBV6-5 to TRBJ2-5, with 7 positions matching TRBD1. Germline V CDR1 and CDR2: MNHEY, SVGAGI. CDR3 length: 14 residues. The V segment lost 5 bases and the J segment 3 bases; nucleotides outside the gene matches: 6. The CDR3 DNA follows: TGTGCCAGCAGTCAGGGGACAGAGAAAGAGACCCAGTACTTC. The encoded protein is CASSQGTEKETQYF.

Details on this clone: Other DNA sequences within the sample encode an identical CDR3. The chain combines TRBV6-1 with TRBJ1-2; D is undetermined. V gave up 0 bases and J gave up 5 bases, with 7 bases separating them. Germline CDR1 MNHNS, CDR2 SASEGT. The CDR3 totals 13 residues. The CDR3 protein is CASSEAYGYGYTF. As DNA, the CDR3 is TGTGCCAGCAGTGAAGCGTACGGGTATGGCTACACCTTC.

The gene calls are TRBV7-9 and TRBJ1-2; D gene uncertain. Germline CDR1 is SEHNR and CDR2 is FQNEAQ (reference sequence). Trimming pared 0 bases from V and 1 base from J, leaving 9 bases between. The CDR3 consists of 15 residues. CDR3 DNA sequence: TGTGCCAGCAGCTTAGCCCTGGGCGGTAACTATGGCTACACCTTC. Protein product: CASSLALGGNYGYTF.

V and J are TRBV15 and TRBJ2-5; D is possibly TRBD1 (5 bases). Germline CDR1 and CDR2: LNHNV and YYDKDF (reference sequence). The CDR3 has 13 residues. The V gene lost 3 bases and the J gene lost 5 bases, with 10 bases spanning the gap. In DNA form, the CDR3 reads TGTGCCACCAGCAGGAGACAGTTTGAGACCCAGTACTTC. It specifies CATSRRQFETQYF.

The chain is built from TRBV6-1 and TRBJ1-5; TRBD1 matches 9 bases. Unmatched junction bases numbered 6, after V lost 9 bases and J lost 0 bases. The CDR3 runs to 15 residues. From germline, CDR1 is MNHNS and CDR2 SASEGT. CDR3: CASRLTGGSNQPQHF. The CDR3 nucleotides are TGTGCCAGTCGGCTGACAGGGGGTAGCAATCAGCCCCAGCATTTT.